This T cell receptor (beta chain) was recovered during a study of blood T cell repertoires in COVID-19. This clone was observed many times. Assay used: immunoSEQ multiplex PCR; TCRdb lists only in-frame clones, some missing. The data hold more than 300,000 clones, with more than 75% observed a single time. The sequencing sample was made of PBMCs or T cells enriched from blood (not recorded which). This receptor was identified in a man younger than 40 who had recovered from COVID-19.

The CDR3 spells CASSPGQKVNQPQHF. CDR3 bases: TGTGCCAGCAGCCCGGGACAGAAGGTCAATCAGCCCCAGCATTTT. The chain carries TRBV5-8 and TRBJ1-5; 7 bases map to TRBD1. The CDR3 contains 15 residues. The V segment lost 4 bases and the J segment 3 bases; nucleotides outside the gene matches: 7. Germline-derived CDR1 and CDR2 are SGHTS and YDEGEE.